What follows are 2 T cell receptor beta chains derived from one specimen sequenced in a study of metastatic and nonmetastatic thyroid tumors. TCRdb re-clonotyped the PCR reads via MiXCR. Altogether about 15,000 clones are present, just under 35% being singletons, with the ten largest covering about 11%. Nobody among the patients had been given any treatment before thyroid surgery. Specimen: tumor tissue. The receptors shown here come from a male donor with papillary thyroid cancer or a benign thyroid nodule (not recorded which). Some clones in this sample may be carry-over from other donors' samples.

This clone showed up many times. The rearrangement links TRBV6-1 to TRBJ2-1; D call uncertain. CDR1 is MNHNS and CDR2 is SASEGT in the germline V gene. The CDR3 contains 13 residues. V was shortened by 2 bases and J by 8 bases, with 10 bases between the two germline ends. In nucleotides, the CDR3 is TGTGCCAGCAGTGAACCCCAGGCGTATGAGCAGTTCTTC. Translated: CASSEPQAYEQFF.

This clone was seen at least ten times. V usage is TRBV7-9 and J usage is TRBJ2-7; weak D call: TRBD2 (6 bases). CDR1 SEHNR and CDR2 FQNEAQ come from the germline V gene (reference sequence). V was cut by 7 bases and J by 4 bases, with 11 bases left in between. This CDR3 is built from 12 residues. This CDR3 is CASNRERYEQYF. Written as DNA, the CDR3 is TGTGCCAGCAACCGGGAGAGGTACGAGCAGTACTTC.